The next 18 T cell receptor beta chains were all read from a single sample in a study of vaccination and CD4 T cells after COVID-19. These receptors have no known antigen. An Oncomine TCR Beta short-read assay was used to sequence the DNA from cultured CD4+ T cells. TCRdb re-analysed the PCR reads in MiXCR, keeping a single row per CDR3 protein. The sample carries some 16,000 distinct CDR3 sequences, approximately 50% recorded once. Treatment here: approximately nine-day PBMC culture with coronavirus spike peptide pools or control peptides (ViraFEST assay). Sequenced input: CD4+ T cells from blood, cultured in vitro. The receptors originated from a human donor who had recovered from COVID-19.

This clonotype was detected only a few times. This chain joins TRBV20-1 and TRBJ2-3; D is undetermined. The CDR3 covers 13 residues. The germline V gene has CDR1 DFQATT and CDR2 SNEGSKA (reference sequence). Trimming shortened V by 0 bases and J by 3 bases, and 7 bases separated the two germline ends. CDR3 region: CSARETGTDTQYF. The DNA of the CDR3 is TGCAGTGCTAGAGAAACCGGGACAGATACGCAGTATTTT.

This chain links TRBV12-3 or TRBV12-4 with TRBJ2-7; a possible D gene is TRBD1 (7 bases). Deletions cut 7 bases from V and 6 bases from J, with 16 bases between. This CDR3 has 13 residues. The CDR3 reads CASTEDRRGEQYF. CDR3 DNA sequence: TGTGCCAGCACCGAGGACAGGAGGGGCGAGCAGTACTTC.

J is TRBJ2-2 and V is TRBV9; 8 bases line up with TRBD2. The CDR3 covers 15 residues. CDR1 and CDR2 (germline): SGDLS, YYNGEE. Trimming removed 4 bases from V and 4 bases from J; junction bases left unmatched: 6. As DNA, the CDR3 is TGTGCCAGCAGCTTCGGGACTAGAAGCACCGGGGAGCTGTTTTTT. Its protein is CASSFGTRSTGELFF.

The V gene is TRBV14, the J gene TRBJ2-3; 14 bases are a match to TRBD2. V shed 5 bases and J 4 bases; nucleotides not matched to a gene: 5. The CDR3 consists of 16 residues. Per the germline V gene, CDR1 is SGHDN and CDR2 is FVKESK. The CDR3 DNA follows: TGTGCCAGCAGCTTTGGACTAGCGGGAGGCCCAGATACGCAGTATTTT. Translating gives CASSFGLAGGPDTQYF. The variable domain in full, with the rest retrieved from reference TRBV14 and TRBJ2-3, is EAGVTQFPSHSVIEKGQTVTLRCDPISGHDNLYWYRRVMGKEIKFLLHFVKESKQDESGMPNNRFLAERTGGTYSTLKVQPAELEDSGVYFCASSFGLAGGPDTQYFGPGTRLTVL.

The table lists this clonotype with a few counts. The V and J genes are TRBV30 and TRBJ1-3; possible D gene TRBD1, 6 bases. With 8 bases removed from V and 0 bases from J, the gap between germline ends came to 11 bases. Germline V gives CDR1 GTSNPN, CDR2 SVGIG (reference sequence). There are 13 residues in the CDR3. CDR3 amino acids: CARTESSGNTIYF. The CDR3 DNA sequence: TGTGCCCGGACAGAGAGCTCTGGAAACACCATATATTTT.

This clonotype has a handful of counts. CDR3: CASSFSGLAGARRSEQFF. The CDR3 nucleotides read TGTGCCAGCAGTTTCTCGGGACTAGCGGGGGCACGCCGAAGTGAGCAGTTCTTC. The rearrangement uses TRBV27 and TRBJ2-1, with 14 bases fitting TRBD2. Germline assignment: CDR1 MNHEY and CDR2 SMNVEV (reference sequence). Trimming removed 3 bases from V and 9 bases from J; junction bases left unmatched: 13. This CDR3 is built from 18 residues.

This chain links TRBV7-9 with TRBJ2-4; tentative D call: TRBD1 (6 bases). Germline lookup yields CDR1 SEHNR and CDR2 FQNEAQ (reference sequence). V lost 5 bases to trimming and J lost 0 bases, with 11 bases between them. CDR3 length: 15 residues. The CDR3 region has the DNA TGTGCCAGCAGCCCTGGACAGAAAGCCAAAAACATTCAGTACTTC. Amino acid sequence: CASSPGQKAKNIQYF.

V and J are TRBV7-6 and TRBJ1-5, with TRBD1 identical over 8 bases. This CDR3 comprises 14 residues. CDR1 and CDR2 (germline): SGHVS, FNYEAQ. The V gene end was trimmed by 5 bases and the J gene end by 9 bases; junction bases not matched to a gene: 9. The CDR3 nucleotides are TGTGCCAGCAGCCAGACACAGGGGGACGGGCCCCAGCATTTT. Encoded protein: CASSQTQGDGPQHF.

CDR3 sequence: CASSAASAETQYF. DNA for the CDR3: TGTGCCAGCAGCGCCGCTAGCGCAGAGACCCAGTACTTC. The chain has TRBV9 and TRBJ2-5; possible D gene TRBD2, 6 bases. V was shortened by 3 bases and J by 4 bases, with 10 bases between the two germline ends. The CDR3 length is 13 residues. The germline CDR1 and CDR2 sequences are SGDLS and YYNGEE.

The chain recombines TRBV2 with TRBJ1-2, with 9 bases matching TRBD1. Germline-derived CDR1 and CDR2 are SNHLY and FYNNEI. The length of the CDR3 is 14 residues. Unmatched junction bases numbered 7, after V lost 5 bases and J lost 6 bases. CDR3 sequence: CASSRDRAIDGYTF. The CDR3 bases are TGTGCCAGCAGTCGGGACAGGGCAATTGATGGCTACACCTTC. The variable domain in full, with the rest retrieved from reference TRBV2 and TRBJ1-2, is EPEVTQTPSHQVTQMGQEVILRCVPISNHLYFYWYRQILGQKVEFLVSFYNNEISEKSEIFDDQFSVERPDGSNFTLKIRSTKLEDSAMYFCASSRDRAIDGYTFGSGTRLTVV.

The gene calls are TRBV6-1 and TRBJ1-2, with TRBD1 matching 8 bases. V shed 4 bases, J shed 8 bases, and the junction held 6 bases outside the gene matches. Germline loops: CDR1 MNHNS, CDR2 SASEGT. The CDR3 covers 13 residues. This CDR3 reads CASSGTGMGGYTF. CDR3 nucleotide sequence: TGTGCCAGCAGTGGGACAGGGATGGGAGGCTACACCTTC.

The chain employs TRBV28 and TRBJ1-2; no firm D call. This CDR3 is built from 12 residues. Germline V lookup: CDR1 MDHEN, CDR2 SYDVKM. The germline V and J ends were trimmed by 3 bases and 4 bases, with 6 bases remaining between them. CDR3 nucleotides: TGTGCCAGCAGTTTTGGTGGCTATGGCTACACCTTC. Its translation is CASSFGGYGYTF.

This clonotype was seen only a few times. The CDR3: CASRPLSGSVSVEQYF. In DNA form, the CDR3 reads TGTGCCAGCAGACCGTTGTCGGGGTCTGTGTCGGTCGAGCAGTACTTC. This chain connects TRBV7-2 to TRBJ2-7; tentative D call: TRBD2 (5 bases). Trimming stripped 6 bases from V and 6 bases from J, with 24 bases between. CDR1 and CDR2 from the germline V gene are SGHTA and FQGNSA. The length of the CDR3 is 16 residues.

This clonotype was recorded once. The V gene is TRBV20-1, the J gene TRBJ2-4; no firm D call. Per the germline V gene, CDR1 is DFQATT and CDR2 is SNEGSKA (reference sequence). The CDR3 runs to 14 residues. The V and J ends lost 3 bases and 5 bases respectively, with 14 bases between them. The CDR3 DNA reads TGCAGTGCTAGCCGGCGTGGATCCCAAAACATTCAGTACTTC. Protein: CSASRRGSQNIQYF.

The chain is built from TRBV24-1 and TRBJ2-5; D remains unclear. Between the trimmed V and J ends, which lost 3 bases and 4 bases, there was a span of 14 bases. Germline CDR1 and CDR2: KGHDR and SFDVKD. CDR3 length: 15 amino acids. DNA for the CDR3: TGTGCCACCAGTGATAACACTCTGGGTGGAGAGACCCAGTACTTC. It translates to CATSDNTLGGETQYF.

The rearrangement uses TRBV7-6 and TRBJ1-1; no definite D call. The V gene's germline CDR1 is SGHVS and CDR2 FNYEAQ. The CDR3 contains 12 residues. Trimming cost V 2 bases and J 0 bases, with 1 base left between them. Here the CDR3 DNA reads TGTGCCAGCAGCTTATTGAACACTGAAGCTTTCTTT. It yields the protein CASSLLNTEAFF.

In this sample, this clonotype turned up a few times. The chain joins TRBV20-1 to TRBJ2-3; the D gene is possibly TRBD1 (5 bases). The CDR3 has 13 amino acids. CDR1 DFQATT and CDR2 SNEGSKA come from the germline V gene (reference sequence). CDR3 coding DNA: TGCAGCGCACTGATTGGGGCAACGGATACGCAGTATTTT. Its translation is CSALIGATDTQYF.

The gene calls are TRBV6-2 or TRBV6-3 and TRBJ2-6; no reliable D call. The CDR3 length is 16 residues. Trimming stripped 3 bases from V and 0 bases from J, with 9 bases between. Germline V gives CDR1 MNHEY, CDR2 SVGEGT. The CDR3 loop reads CASSYGQASGANVLTF. Here the CDR3 DNA reads TGTGCCAGCAGTTATGGGCAGGCCTCTGGGGCCAACGTCCTGACTTTC.